This is a list of T cell receptor beta chains from one sample in a study of T-cell memory formation after mild COVID-19. Via MiXCR, TCRdb re-called the 5' RACE reads, giving one row per CDR3 protein. The table lists approximately 240,000 distinct CDR3 sequences, less than 20% of them singletons. The sequenced sample consisted of PBMCs or a T cell subset sorted from them (not recorded which). The receptors derive from a man between 18 and 35 years old who had mild COVID-19 (a few samples of this study predate the infection). Cell type and time point are not known. Each CDR3 is given with its conserved first and last residue. A D gene is named only where the DNA matches it firmly. The size field is filled for only some rows; it gives once, few, many or a size class.

clone_size: NA
j_call: TRBJ2-3
v_call: TRBV4-3
d_call: NA
cdr3_length: 14
cdr3_nt: TGCGCCAGCAGCCAACAGGGCAGGCGGGATACGCAGTATTTT
cdr3_aa: CASSQQGRRDTQYF

clone_size: few
j_call: TRBJ1-3
v_call: TRBV7-9
d_call: TRBD1
cdr3_length: 15
cdr3_nt: TGTGCCAGCAGCTTACCAGGGGGGATCGGAAACACCATATATTTT
cdr3_aa: CASSLPGGIGNTIYF

clone_size: few
j_call: TRBJ2-7
v_call: TRBV18
d_call: NA
cdr3_length: 13
cdr3_nt: TGTGCCAGCTCACCACTGGGAGCCAGAGAGCAGTACTTC
cdr3_aa: CASSPLGAREQYF

clone_size: few
j_call: TRBJ2-3
v_call: TRBV25-1
d_call: NA
cdr3_length: 13
cdr3_nt: TGTGCCAGCAGTGAATACAGGCGGGGTACGCAGTATTTT
cdr3_aa: CASSEYRRGTQYF

clone_size: few
j_call: TRBJ1-6
v_call: TRBV28
d_call: NA
cdr3_length: 12
cdr3_nt: TGTGCCAGCACCGACTCCGGATCACCCCTCCACTTT
cdr3_aa: CASTDSGSPLHF

clone_size: NA
j_call: TRBJ2-1
v_call: TRBV5-4
d_call: NA
cdr3_length: 16
cdr3_nt: TGTGCCAGCAGCACCGGAGGGGCCTCCTCCTACAATGAGCAGTTCTTC
cdr3_aa: CASSTGGASSYNEQFF

clone_size: few
j_call: TRBJ2-3
v_call: TRBV11-3
d_call: NA
cdr3_length: 14
cdr3_nt: TGTGCCAGCAGTCAGGGCGATAACACAGATACGCAGTATTTT
cdr3_aa: CASSQGDNTDTQYF

clone_size: NA
j_call: TRBJ2-5
v_call: TRBV12-3/TRBV12-4
d_call: TRBD1
cdr3_length: 14
cdr3_nt: TGTGCCAGCAGTTTTCAGACAGGGGCAGAGACCCAGTACTTC
cdr3_aa: CASSFQTGAETQYF

clone_size: few
j_call: TRBJ1-5
v_call: TRBV5-5
d_call: TRBD1
cdr3_length: 15
cdr3_nt: TGTGCCAGCAGCTTGGGACAGGGGGCCAATCAGCCCCAGCATTTT
cdr3_aa: CASSLGQGANQPQHF

clone_size: NA
j_call: TRBJ1-3
v_call: TRBV9
d_call: NA
cdr3_length: 14
cdr3_nt: TGTGCCAGCAGCGCCCTAACCCGTGGAAACTCCATATATTTT
cdr3_aa: CASSALTRGNSIYF

clone_size: many
j_call: TRBJ2-3
v_call: TRBV5-1
d_call: NA
cdr3_length: 14
cdr3_nt: TGCGCCAGCAGGACCGGGACACCCCCAGATACGCAGTATTTT
cdr3_aa: CASRTGTPPDTQYF

clone_size: NA
j_call: TRBJ1-1
v_call: TRBV20-1
d_call: NA
cdr3_length: 13
cdr3_nt: TGCAGTGGGGGGAGGGACGGGAACACTGAAGCTTTCTTT
cdr3_aa: CSGGRDGNTEAFF

clone_size: NA
j_call: TRBJ1-1
v_call: TRBV6-1
d_call: NA
cdr3_length: 13
cdr3_nt: TGTGCCAGCAGTGTCTCGGGGTGGACTGAAGCTTTCTTT
cdr3_aa: CASSVSGWTEAFF

clone_size: NA
j_call: TRBJ1-3
v_call: TRBV7-9
d_call: TRBD1
cdr3_length: 13
cdr3_nt: TGTGCCAGCAGCCCAGGACAGGGTGTACCCATATATTTT
cdr3_aa: CASSPGQGVPIYF

clone_size: NA
j_call: TRBJ2-5
v_call: TRBV7-3
d_call: TRBD2
cdr3_length: 19
cdr3_nt: TGTGCCAGCAGCAATTTAGCGGGGGGCCGTGGATCGGGGAAAGAGACCCAGTACTTC
cdr3_aa: CASSNLAGGRGSGKETQYF

clone_size: few
j_call: TRBJ2-1
v_call: TRBV5-1
d_call: TRBD1
cdr3_length: 15
cdr3_nt: TGCGCCAGCAGCAACACAGGGGGTTCCTACAATGAGCAGTTCTTC
cdr3_aa: CASSNTGGSYNEQFF

clone_size: few
j_call: TRBJ1-5
v_call: TRBV4-2
d_call: TRBD1
cdr3_length: 15
cdr3_nt: TGTGCCAGCAGCCAAGGGACAGGGGACAATCAGCCCCAGCATTTT
cdr3_aa: CASSQGTGDNQPQHF

clone_size: many
j_call: TRBJ2-1
v_call: TRBV5-1
d_call: TRBD1
cdr3_length: 15
cdr3_nt: TGCGCCAGCAGCTTGGAGGAGGCAGGGGGTGGTGAGCAGTTCTTC
cdr3_aa: CASSLEEAGGGEQFF

clone_size: NA
j_call: TRBJ1-1
v_call: TRBV20-1
d_call: NA
cdr3_length: 13
cdr3_nt: TGCAGTGCTAGACCATATCGGGACACTGAAGCTTTCTTT
cdr3_aa: CSARPYRDTEAFF

clone_size: NA
j_call: TRBJ2-5
v_call: TRBV5-1
d_call: NA
cdr3_length: 13
cdr3_nt: TGCGCCAGCAGCTCGGGGATTGATGAGACCCAGTACTTC
cdr3_aa: CASSSGIDETQYF

clone_size: few
j_call: TRBJ2-7
v_call: TRBV4-1
d_call: NA
cdr3_length: 16
cdr3_nt: TGCGCCAGCAGCCAAGCCAGAAGCCAGGGAGCCTACGAGCAGTACTTC
cdr3_aa: CASSQARSQGAYEQYF

clone_size: NA
j_call: TRBJ1-1
v_call: TRBV4-1
d_call: NA
cdr3_length: 15
cdr3_nt: TGCGCCAGCAGCCAAGGTCAGCTTAAAAACACTGAAGCTTTCTTT
cdr3_aa: CASSQGQLKNTEAFF

clone_size: few
j_call: TRBJ1-6
v_call: TRBV18
d_call: TRBD1
cdr3_length: 17
cdr3_nt: TGTGCCAGCTCACCAGAGGACAGGGCCGCATATAATTCACCCCTCCACTTT
cdr3_aa: CASSPEDRAAYNSPLHF

clone_size: NA
j_call: TRBJ1-5
v_call: TRBV5-1
d_call: NA
cdr3_length: 16
cdr3_nt: TGCGCCAGCAGCTTGGAGGCCCTGTCGGACAATCAGCCCCAGCATTTT
cdr3_aa: CASSLEALSDNQPQHF

clone_size: few
j_call: TRBJ2-2
v_call: TRBV5-1
d_call: NA
cdr3_length: 15
cdr3_nt: TGCGCCAGCAGCTTGGCCTCCATAAATGGCAGGGAGCTGTTTTTT
cdr3_aa: CASSLASINGRELFF

clone_size: NA
j_call: TRBJ2-1
v_call: TRBV7-2
d_call: TRBD1
cdr3_length: 14
cdr3_nt: TGTGCCAGCAGCTTATCAGGGGGATGGGATGAGCAGTTCTTC
cdr3_aa: CASSLSGGWDEQFF

clone_size: few
j_call: TRBJ2-6
v_call: TRBV5-4
d_call: NA
cdr3_length: 14
cdr3_nt: TGTGCCAGCAGCTTGGTCGGGGGGGCCAACGTCCTGACTTTC
cdr3_aa: CASSLVGGANVLTF

clone_size: few
j_call: TRBJ1-1
v_call: TRBV19
d_call: TRBD1
cdr3_length: 17
cdr3_nt: TGTGCCAGTAGTCACGGAGGGTTCGACAGGGCGAACACTGAAGCTTTCTTT
cdr3_aa: CASSHGGFDRANTEAFF

clone_size: many
j_call: TRBJ1-1
v_call: TRBV5-1
d_call: NA
cdr3_length: 15
cdr3_nt: TGCGCCAGCAGCTTCTCGACCGGCATGAACACTGAAGCTTTCTTT
cdr3_aa: CASSFSTGMNTEAFF

clone_size: NA
j_call: TRBJ1-3
v_call: TRBV6-5
d_call: NA
cdr3_length: 16
cdr3_nt: TGTGCCAGCAGTTACGCGGGTCCGGGGGCTGGAAACACCATATATTTT
cdr3_aa: CASSYAGPGAGNTIYF

clone_size: NA
j_call: TRBJ1-3
v_call: TRBV12-3/TRBV12-4
d_call: NA
cdr3_length: 16
cdr3_nt: TGTGCCAGCAGTTTAGTCTATGGGGTCTCTGGAAACACCATATATTTT
cdr3_aa: CASSLVYGVSGNTIYF

clone_size: NA
j_call: TRBJ1-2
v_call: TRBV6-1
d_call: NA
cdr3_length: 15
cdr3_nt: TGTGCCAGCAGAGGCCCTTCGGGACTCCAGGGGGGCTACACCTTC
cdr3_aa: CASRGPSGLQGGYTF

clone_size: NA
j_call: TRBJ1-2
v_call: TRBV28
d_call: NA
cdr3_length: 13
cdr3_nt: TGTGCCAGCTCACCCGGCAACAACTATGGCTACACCTTC
cdr3_aa: CASSPGNNYGYTF

clone_size: many
j_call: TRBJ2-1
v_call: TRBV5-1
d_call: NA
cdr3_length: 11
cdr3_nt: TGCGCCAGCAGCTTTAAGGATGAGCAGTTCTTC
cdr3_aa: CASSFKDEQFF

clone_size: few
j_call: TRBJ1-1
v_call: TRBV20-1
d_call: NA
cdr3_length: 12
cdr3_nt: TGCAGTGCTAGTTGGGGGAGCACTGAAGCTTTCTTT
cdr3_aa: CSASWGSTEAFF

clone_size: NA
j_call: TRBJ1-2
v_call: TRBV2
d_call: TRBD1
cdr3_length: 13
cdr3_nt: TGTGCCAGCAGGGCGACAGGGTCCTATGGCTACACCTTC
cdr3_aa: CASRATGSYGYTF

clone_size: many
j_call: TRBJ2-4
v_call: TRBV11-2
d_call: NA
cdr3_length: 13
cdr3_nt: TGTGCCAGCAGCTCTGGGACACAAAACATTCAGTACTTC
cdr3_aa: CASSSGTQNIQYF

clone_size: few
j_call: TRBJ2-1
v_call: TRBV7-6
d_call: NA
cdr3_length: 15
cdr3_nt: TGTGCCAGCAGCCCCTGGGACGGGGCCTACAATGAGCAGTTCTTC
cdr3_aa: CASSPWDGAYNEQFF

clone_size: few
j_call: TRBJ2-3
v_call: TRBV5-6
d_call: TRBD2
cdr3_length: 14
cdr3_nt: TGTGCCACCGCGTCTAGCGGGGGGTGGGCTACGCAGTATTTT
cdr3_aa: CATASSGGWATQYF

clone_size: many
j_call: TRBJ2-7
v_call: TRBV5-1
d_call: NA
cdr3_length: 14
cdr3_nt: TGCGCCAGCAGCTACCAACAGGGATCGGGTGAGCAGTACTTC
cdr3_aa: CASSYQQGSGEQYF

clone_size: many
j_call: TRBJ1-6
v_call: TRBV3-1
d_call: NA
cdr3_length: 14
cdr3_nt: TGTGCCAGCAGCCAAATGACGGGTAATTCACCCCTCCACTTT
cdr3_aa: CASSQMTGNSPLHF

clone_size: few
j_call: TRBJ2-1
v_call: TRBV2
d_call: TRBD2
cdr3_length: 16
cdr3_nt: TGTGCCAGCAGGGCCCTGACTAGCGAGGATTCAGAGGAGCAGTTCTTC
cdr3_aa: CASRALTSEDSEEQFF